Included here is one TCR beta chain sequence, with context. The data derive from a study of radiotherapy plus CTLA-4 blockade in lung cancer. Germline loops: CDR1 LNHNV, CDR2 YYDKDF (reference sequence). V was cut by 0 bases and J by 8 bases, with 14 bases left in between. The CDR3 loop spans 15 amino acids. Using immunoSEQ multiplex PCR, the repertoire was profiled, and TCRdb retains in-frame clones only, with some absent. This sample has some 73,000 clones; roughly 74% occur once, and the top ten carry around 10%. The sequence was collected from a human donor with non-small cell lung cancer whose response to radiotherapy plus ipilimumab could not be evaluated. The V gene is TRBV15, the J gene TRBJ1-3; D possibly corresponds to TRBD1 (5 bases). The specimen comprised peripheral blood, sampled from a patient treated with radiotherapy plus ipilimumab. DNA for the CDR3: TGTGCCACCAGCAGAGATCCAGGAGGGGAATACACCATATATTTT. Its translation is CATSRDPGGEYTIYF. Combining the CDR3 with reference TRBV15 and TRBJ1-3 gives the whole variable domain DAMVIQNPRYQVTQFGKPVTLSCSQTLNHNVMYWYQQKSSQAPKLLFHYYDKDFNNEADTPDNFQSRRPNTSFCFLDIRSPGLGDTAMYLCATSRDPGGEYTIYFGEGSWLTVV.